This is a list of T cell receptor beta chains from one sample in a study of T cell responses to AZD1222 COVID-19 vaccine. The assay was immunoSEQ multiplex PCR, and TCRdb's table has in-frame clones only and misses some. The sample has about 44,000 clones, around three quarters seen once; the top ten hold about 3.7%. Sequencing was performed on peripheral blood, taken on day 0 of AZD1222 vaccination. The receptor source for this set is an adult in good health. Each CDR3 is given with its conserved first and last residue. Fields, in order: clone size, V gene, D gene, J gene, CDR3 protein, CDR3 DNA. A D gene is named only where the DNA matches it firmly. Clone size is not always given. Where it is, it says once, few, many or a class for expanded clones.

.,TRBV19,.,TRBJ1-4,CASSIDRGSNEKLFF,TGTGCCAGTAGTATAGACAGGGGATCTAATGAAAAACTGTTTTTT
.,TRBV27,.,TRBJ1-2,CASSRLGGASYGYTF,TGTGCCAGCAGCCGCTTAGGGGGGGCGAGTTATGGCTACACCTTC
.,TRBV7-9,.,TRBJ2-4,CASSPGAPKQNIQYF,TGTGCCAGCAGCCCAGGGGCACCGAAACAAAACATTCAGTACTTC
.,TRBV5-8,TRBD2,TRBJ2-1,CASTQILAGGLGEQFF,TGTGCCAGCACCCAAATTCTAGCGGGGGGTCTCGGGGAGCAGTTCTTC
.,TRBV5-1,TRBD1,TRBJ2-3,CASSLEGGGTDTQYF,TGCGCCAGCAGCTTGGAAGGGGGCGGCACAGATACGCAGTATTTT
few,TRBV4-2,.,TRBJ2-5,CASSPLGTSSGETQYF,TGTGCCAGCAGCCCCTTAGGGACCAGTTCGGGAGAGACCCAGTACTTC
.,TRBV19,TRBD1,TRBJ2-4,CASRPGTGVLPIQYF,TGTGCCAGTAGACCCGGGACAGGGGTTCTGCCCATTCAGTACTTC
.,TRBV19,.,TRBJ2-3,CASSIGVNTQYF,TGTGCCAGTAGTATTGGGGTGAATACGCAGTATTTT
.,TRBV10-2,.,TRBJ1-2,CASSEPRDKPPGYTF,TGCGCCAGCAGTGAACCCAGGGATAAGCCTCCCGGCTACACCTTC
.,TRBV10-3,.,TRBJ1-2,CAISELGVNYGYTF,TGTGCCATCAGTGAGCTGGGGGTAAACTATGGCTACACCTTC
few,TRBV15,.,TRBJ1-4,CATSRDLGAANEKLFF,TGTGCCACCAGCAGAGATTTGGGGGCGGCTAATGAAAAACTGTTTTTT
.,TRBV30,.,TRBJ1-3,CAWSTGNTIYF,TGTGCCTGGAGCACTGGGAACACCATATATTTT
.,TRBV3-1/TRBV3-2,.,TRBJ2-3,CASSQGTGDTQYF,TGTGCCAGCAGCCAAGGAACTGGGGATACGCAGTATTTT
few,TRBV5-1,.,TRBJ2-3,CASSLVGDGIDTQYF,TGCGCCAGCAGCTTGGTCGGGGACGGGATAGATACGCAGTATTTT
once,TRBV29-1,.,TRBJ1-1,CSALGAAGGSEASF,TGCAGCGCCCTCGGGGCCGCAGGAGGGTCTGAAGCTTCCTTT
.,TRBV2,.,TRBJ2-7,CASSPHPYEQYF,TGTGCCAGCAGCCCTCACCCTTACGAGCAGTACTTC
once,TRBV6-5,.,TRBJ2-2,CASSTPVGAGELFF,TGTGCCAGCAGTACACCCGTGGGGGCCGGGGAGCTGTTTTTT
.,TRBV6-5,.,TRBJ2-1,CASSYTQGPYNEQFF,TGTGCCAGCAGTTATACACAGGGACCCTACAATGAGCAGTTCTTC
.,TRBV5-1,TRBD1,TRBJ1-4,CASSVGQVDEKLFF,TGCGCCAGCAGCGTGGGACAGGTCGATGAAAAACTGTTTTTT
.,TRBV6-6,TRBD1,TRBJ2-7,CASSPGQGAGGDF,TGTGCCAGCAGCCCGGGACAGGGGGCTGGGGGGGACTTC
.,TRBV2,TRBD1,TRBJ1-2,CASSPQGAEGYTF,TGTGCCAGCAGTCCACAGGGGGCTGAGGGCTACACCTTC
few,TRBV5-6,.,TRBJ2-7,CASSLGQSSYEQYF,TGTGCCAGCAGCTTAGGGCAGAGCTCCTACGAGCAGTACTTC
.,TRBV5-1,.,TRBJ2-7,CASSLPLGGSGGEQYF,TGCGCCAGCAGCTTGCCCTTAGGAGGGTCCGGAGGCGAGCAGTACTTC
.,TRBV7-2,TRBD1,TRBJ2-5,CASNRDRQETQYF,TGTGCCAGCAACAGGGACAGACAAGAGACCCAGTACTTC
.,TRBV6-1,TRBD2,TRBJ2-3,CASSVAGGPSDTQYF,TGTGCCAGCAGTGTAGCGGGGGGGCCGTCAGATACGCAGTATTTT
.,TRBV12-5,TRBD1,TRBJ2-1,CASGLRGGQGNFF,TGTGCTAGTGGTTTGAGGGGGGGACAGGGTAATTTCTTC
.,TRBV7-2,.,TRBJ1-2,CASSALNLGGYTF,TGTGCCAGCAGCGCCCTAAATCTTGGGGGCTACACCTTC
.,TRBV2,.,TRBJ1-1,CARVTGTEAFF,TGTGCCCGTGTCACAGGGACTGAAGCTTTCTTT
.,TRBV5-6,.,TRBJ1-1,CASSLRSASRATEAFF,TGTGCCAGCAGCTTGAGGTCTGCAAGCCGGGCCACTGAAGCTTTCTTT
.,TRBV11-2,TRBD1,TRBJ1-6,CASSLGGQGVSPLHF,TGTGCCAGCAGCTTAGGCGGACAGGGGGTGTCACCCCTCCACTTT
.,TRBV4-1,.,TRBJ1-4,CASSQDRGLTSGRFF,TGCGCCAGCAGCCAAGATCGAGGACTGACCTCGGGGCGGTTTTTT
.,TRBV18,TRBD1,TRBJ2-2,CASSPRQGAYTGELFF,TGTGCCAGCTCACCAAGACAGGGGGCTTACACCGGGGAGCTGTTTTTT
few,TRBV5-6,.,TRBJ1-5,CASSFRSSNQPQHF,TGTGCCAGCAGCTTTCGGAGTAGCAATCAGCCCCAGCATTTT
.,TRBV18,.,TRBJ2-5,CASRRSSQETQYF,TGTGCCAGCCGGCGGTCGAGTCAAGAGACCCAGTACTTC
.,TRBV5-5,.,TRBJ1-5,CASSWGAGSQPQHF,TGTGCCAGCAGCTGGGGGGCGGGTTCTCAGCCCCAGCATTTT
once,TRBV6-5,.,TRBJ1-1,CASSYAVGTEAFF,TGTGCCAGCAGTTACGCAGTCGGCACTGAAGCTTTCTTT
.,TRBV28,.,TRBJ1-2,CASSLLSGGYTF,TGTGCCAGCAGTTTATTATCGGGTGGCTACACCTTC
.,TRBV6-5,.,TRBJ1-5,CASSLYSGGNQPQHF,TGTGCCAGCAGTTTATATTCAGGGGGCAATCAGCCCCAGCATTTT
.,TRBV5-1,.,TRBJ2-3,CASSLGTRSTDTQYF,TGCGCCAGCAGCTTGGGGACACGAAGCACAGATACGCAGTATTTT
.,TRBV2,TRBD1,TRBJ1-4,CASSGQGLSGEKLFF,TGTGCCAGCAGTGGACAGGGGTTGAGTGGTGAAAAACTGTTTTTT
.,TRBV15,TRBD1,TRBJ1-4,CATSITGVLGNEKLFF,TGTGCCACCAGCATAACAGGGGTACTGGGTAATGAAAAACTGTTTTTT
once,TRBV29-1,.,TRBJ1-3,CSVEGDSSGNTIYF,TGCAGCGTTGAGGGGGACTCCTCTGGAAACACCATATATTTT
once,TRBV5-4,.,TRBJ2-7,CASSPDSVSSSYEQYF,TGTGCCAGCAGCCCGGACAGCGTGTCGTCCTCCTACGAGCAGTACTTC
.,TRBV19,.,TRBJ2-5,CASSRTQETQYF,TGTGCCAGTAGTCGGACCCAAGAGACCCAGTACTTC
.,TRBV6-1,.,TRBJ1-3,CASSEWVGVASGNTIYF,TGTGCCAGCAGTGAATGGGTCGGAGTAGCCTCTGGAAACACCATATATTTT
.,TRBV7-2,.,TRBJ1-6,CASSLGPPPLHF,TGTGCCAGCAGCTTAGGACCCCCTCCCCTCCACTTT
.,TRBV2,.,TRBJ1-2,CASRADRSSYGYTF,TGTGCCAGCAGAGCCGACAGGAGCTCCTATGGCTACACCTTC
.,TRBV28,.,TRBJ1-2,CASSLGGVYGYTF,TGTGCCAGCAGTTTGGGGGGGGTATATGGCTACACCTTC